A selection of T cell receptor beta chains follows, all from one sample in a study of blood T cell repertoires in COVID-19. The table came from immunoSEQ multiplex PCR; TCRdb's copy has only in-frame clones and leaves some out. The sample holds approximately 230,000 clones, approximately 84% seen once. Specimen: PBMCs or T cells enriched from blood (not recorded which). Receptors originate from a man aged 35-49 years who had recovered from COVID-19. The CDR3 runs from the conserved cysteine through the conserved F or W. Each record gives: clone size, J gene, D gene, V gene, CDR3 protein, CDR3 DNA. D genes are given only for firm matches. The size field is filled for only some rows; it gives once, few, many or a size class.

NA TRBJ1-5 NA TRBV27 CASSLYRDSNQPQHF TGTGCCAGCAGTTTATACAGGGATAGCAATCAGCCCCAGCATTTT
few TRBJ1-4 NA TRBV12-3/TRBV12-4 CASSLAESEKLFF TGTGCCAGCAGTTTGGCGGAGAGTGAAAAACTGTTTTTT
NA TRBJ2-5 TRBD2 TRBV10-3 CAISAGGVETQYF TGTGCCATCAGTGCGGGGGGTGTGGAGACCCAGTACTTC
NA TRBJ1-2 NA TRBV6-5 CASSYSGGHGYTF TGTGCCAGCAGTTACTCAGGAGGGCATGGCTACACCTTC
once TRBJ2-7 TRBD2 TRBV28 CASRPAGTNYEQYF TGTGCCAGCAGACCGGCAGGGACTAACTACGAGCAGTACTTC
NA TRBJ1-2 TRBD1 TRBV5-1 CVSSLDRGRSGYTF TGCGTCAGCAGCCTAGACAGGGGGCGGTCCGGCTACACCTTC
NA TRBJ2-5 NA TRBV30 CAWRGKGGEETQYF TGTGCCTGGAGAGGAAAGGGGGGGGAAGAGACCCAGTACTTC
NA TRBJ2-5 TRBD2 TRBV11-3 CASSLGAGGETQYF TGTGCCAGCAGCTTAGGAGCGGGAGGGGAGACCCAGTACTTC
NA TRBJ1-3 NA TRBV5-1 CASRPTGNSGNTIYF TGCGCCAGCAGGCCAACAGGGAACTCTGGAAACACCATATATTTT
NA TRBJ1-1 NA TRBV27 CASSQTTTGPTEAFF TGTGCCAGCAGTCAAACGACTACAGGGCCCACTGAAGCTTTCTTT
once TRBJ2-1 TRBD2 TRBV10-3 CAISESPGGEQFF TGTGCCATCAGTGAGTCCCCGGGGGGAGAGCAGTTCTTC
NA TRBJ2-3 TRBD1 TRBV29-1 CSVGTGTSTDTQYF TGCAGCGTTGGGACAGGGACTAGCACAGATACGCAGTATTTT
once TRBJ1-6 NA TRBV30 CAWGTGNSPLHF TGTGCCTGGGGAACAGGGAATTCACCCCTCCACTTT
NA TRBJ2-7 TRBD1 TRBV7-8 CASRDPGTGSYEQYF TGTGCCAGCAGGGATCCCGGGACAGGGTCCTACGAGCAGTACTTC
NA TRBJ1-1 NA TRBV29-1 CSVQDTGWVTEAFF TGCAGCGTCCAGGACACAGGGTGGGTCACTGAAGCTTTCTTT
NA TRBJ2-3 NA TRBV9 CASSVGLGGADTQYF TGTGCCAGCAGCGTAGGTCTGGGGGGTGCAGATACGCAGTATTTT
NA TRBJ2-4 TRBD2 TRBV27 CASSLALAGINIQYF TGTGCCAGCAGTTTGGCCCTAGCGGGGATTAACATTCAGTACTTC
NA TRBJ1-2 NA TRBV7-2 CASSLNRANYGYTF TGTGCCAGCAGCTTAAACAGGGCTAACTATGGCTACACCTTC
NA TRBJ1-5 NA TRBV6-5 CASRLNQPQHF TGTGCCAGCAGATTAAATCAGCCCCAGCATTTT
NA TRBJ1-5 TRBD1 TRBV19 CASSIFLGGQDQPQHF TGTGCCAGTAGTATCTTCCTTGGGGGACAGGATCAGCCCCAGCATTTT
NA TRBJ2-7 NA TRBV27 CARKGGSREQYF TGTGCCAGAAAAGGTGGGAGTAGAGAGCAGTACTTC
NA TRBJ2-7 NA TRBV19 CASSREREQYF TGTGCCAGTAGCCGGGAGAGGGAGCAGTACTTC
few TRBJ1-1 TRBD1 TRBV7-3 CASSLSNPRTGLVF TGTGCCAGCAGCTTAAGCAACCCCAGGACAGGCCTCGTTTTT
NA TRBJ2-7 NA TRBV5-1 CASSLAPPYEQYF TGCGCCAGCAGCTTGGCTCCTCCCTACGAGCAGTACTTC
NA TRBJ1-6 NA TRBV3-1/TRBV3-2 CASSGRQRYNSPLHF TGTGCCAGCAGCGGCCGACAGAGGTATAATTCACCCCTCCACTTT
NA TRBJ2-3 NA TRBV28 CASSLALVTDTQYF TGTGCCAGCAGTTTAGCGTTAGTCACAGATACGCAGTATTTT
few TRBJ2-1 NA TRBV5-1 CASRLGGLGLGSYNEQFF TGCGCCAGTAGGCTTGGAGGGTTGGGATTAGGGTCCTACAATGAGCAGTTCTTC
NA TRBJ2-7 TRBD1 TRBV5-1 CASSRRQGISYEQYF TGCGCCAGCAGCCGCCGACAGGGGATATCCTACGAGCAGTACTTC
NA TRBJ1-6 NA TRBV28 CASNSQGSPLHF TGTGCCAGCAATAGTCAGGGCTCACCCCTCCACTTT
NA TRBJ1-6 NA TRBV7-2 CASSRRGVLSNSPLHF TGTGCAAGCTCCCGGCGGGGGGTTTTGTCGAATTCACCCCTCCACTTT
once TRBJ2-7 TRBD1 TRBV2 CASSDTWAGGAMGHEQYF TGTGCCAGCAGTGATACGTGGGCAGGGGGCGCGATGGGCCACGAGCAGTACTTC
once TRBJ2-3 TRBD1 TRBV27 CASSPGTGGDTQYF TGTGCCAGCAGCCCCGGGACAGGGGGGGATACGCAGTATTTT
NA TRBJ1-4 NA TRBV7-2 CASSGGPMEKLFF TGTGCCAGCAGCGGGGGCCCCATGGAAAAACTGTTTTTT
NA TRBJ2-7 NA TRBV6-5 CASQTPFPRTYEQYF TGTGCCAGCCAAACTCCGTTCCCGCGGACCTACGAGCAGTACTTC
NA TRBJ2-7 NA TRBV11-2 CASSVVGAGARYEQYF TGTGCCAGCTCTGTGGTGGGGGCAGGGGCACGATACGAGCAGTACTTC
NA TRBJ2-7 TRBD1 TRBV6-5 CASSWGQSYEQYF TGTGCCAGCAGCTGGGGACAGAGCTACGAGCAGTACTTC
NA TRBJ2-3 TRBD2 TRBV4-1 CASSHAASGRAEGKQYF TGCGCCAGCAGCCATGCGGCGAGCGGGAGGGCCGAGGGGAAGCAGTATTTT
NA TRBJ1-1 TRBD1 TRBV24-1 CATSAGGYTEAFF TGTGCCACCAGTGCAGGGGGCTATACTGAAGCTTTCTTT
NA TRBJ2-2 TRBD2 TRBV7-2 CASSLFRAGAGGLTGELFF TGTGCCAGCAGCTTATTCCGGGCTGGGGCGGGGGGCCTCACCGGGGAGCTGTTTTTT
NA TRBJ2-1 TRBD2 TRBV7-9 CATDLAGAYNEQFF TGTGCCACAGACCTAGCGGGAGCCTACAATGAGCAGTTCTTC
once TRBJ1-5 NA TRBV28 CASSLDGGQPQHF TGTGCCAGCAGTTTAGATGGCGGGCAGCCCCAGCATTTT